The TCR beta chain under discussion was sequenced for a study of T cell clonotyping in hematopoietic cell transplantation. Overall study context: Recipients' pretransplant samples followed cytoreduction. Study-wide results and limits: No sorting was done, leaving CD4 and CD8 contributions mixed.

As for time point: recipient sample about 28 days before transplant, after cytoreduction. Recipient blood drawn about 28 days pretransplant and days 30, 100, 180 after. On this clone itself: Its antigen is unidentified.

The CDR3 loop spans 14 amino acids. V was cut by 2 bases and J by 2 bases, with 9 bases left in between. The germline gives CDR1 LGHNA, CDR2 YNFKEQ. Sequencing was performed with immunoSEQ multiplex PCR; in TCRdb, only in-frame clones are kept and a portion is missing. The sample records some 50,000 clones, roughly 85% being singletons. The clonotype originates from a man aged 55-75 years with myelodysplastic syndrome. Some clones in this sample may be carry-over from other donors' samples. The sequencing here drew on peripheral blood mononuclear cells, taken before stem cell transplant. The J gene is TRBJ1-1, the V gene TRBV4-2, with D unclear. In DNA, the CDR3 is TGTGCCAGCAGCCAATCTCAAGGTAACACTGAAGCTTTCTTT. It translates to CASSQSQGNTEAFF.